The 30 T cell receptor beta chains below come from one sample, sequenced in a study of T cells in localized non-small cell lung cancer (dated by TCRdb to the early 2020s). Preparation of the library involved the immunoSEQ multiplex PCR assay. Imported from immuneACCESS, the table was reduced by TCRdb to in-frame sequences with V and J called. These copies leave out some clones; in studies compared against another copy, an unresolved V gene accounts for under half, and the cause of the remainder is not known. The sample table contains around 20,000 clones; only one count was recorded for over 80% of them. The top ten hold less than 3% of the sample. The sample was peripheral blood, taken before any cancer treatment. These receptors were collected from a woman aged 40 to 75 with stage I lung adenocarcinoma.

The rearrangement uses TRBV27 and TRBJ2-1; TRBD1 matches at 7 bases. Trimming took 3 bases from V and 0 from J; bases not matched to a gene: 8. From germline, CDR1 is MNHEY and CDR2 SMNVEV (reference sequence). This CDR3 contains 17 residues. CDR3 sequence (DNA): TGTGCCAGCAGTTTCCCCGGGACAGACCTCTCCTACAATGAGCAGTTCTTC. Its translation is CASSFPGTDLSYNEQFF.

J is TRBJ1-5 and V is TRBV6-6, with D perhaps matching TRBD1 (6 bases). The CDR3 has 15 amino acids. The germline V gene has CDR1 MNHNY and CDR2 SVGAGI (reference sequence). Trimming took off 4 bases at V and 0 bases at J, with 10 bases between the two ends. CDR3 in amino acids: CASSSGDFSNQPQHF. The CDR3 nucleotides are TGTGCCAGCAGTTCAGGGGACTTTAGCAATCAGCCCCAGCATTTT.

This chain connects TRBV4-3 to TRBJ1-1, with 10 positions matching TRBD1. The CDR3 loop spans 16 amino acids. Germline-derived CDR1 and CDR2 are LGHNA and YSLEER. The trim removed 4 bases at V and 3 bases at J, leaving 8 bases unmatched. For the CDR3, the DNA is TGCGCCAGCAGCCCTCGGACAGGGGGTTTGGACACTGAAGCTTTCTTT. This translates into CASSPRTGGLDTEAFF.

The chain recombines TRBV6-5 with TRBJ2-7; 8 nucleotides match TRBD2. Germline-derived CDR1 and CDR2 are MNHEY and SVGAGI. This CDR3 spans 14 amino acids. V shed 7 bases, J shed 4 bases, and the junction held 9 bases outside the gene matches. The CDR3 DNA reads as TGTGCCAGCATCAGTAGCGGGGTGGTTTACGAGCAGTACTTC. Amino acid sequence: CASISSGVVYEQYF.

The V and J genes are TRBV5-1 and TRBJ2-2; 7 positions match TRBD1. This CDR3 comprises 16 residues. Trimming removed 0 bases from V and 2 bases from J; junction bases left unmatched: 4. CDR1 and CDR2 (germline): SGHRS, YFSETQ. The CDR3 DNA reads as TGCGCCAGCAGCTTGGCGACAGGGCAAAACACCGGGGAGCTGTTTTTT. This gives the protein CASSLATGQNTGELFF. Together with reference TRBV5-1 and TRBJ2-2, the CDR3 gives the full variable domain: KAGVTQTPRYLIKTRGQQVTLSCSPISGHRSVSWYQQTPGQGLQFLFEYFSETQRNKGNFPGRFSGRQFSNSRSEMNVSTLELGDSALYLCASSLATGQNTGELFFGEGSRLTVL.

The V and J genes are TRBV2 and TRBJ1-5, with unresolved D. V was shortened by 5 bases and J by 3 bases, with 8 bases between the two germline ends. The germline CDR1 and CDR2 sequences are SNHLY and FYNNEI. The CDR3 spans 13 residues. The CDR3 coding sequence is TGTGCCAGCAGTCCGCAGGACAATCAGCCCCAGCATTTT. Translation gives CASSPQDNQPQHF.

The chain is built from TRBV5-6 and TRBJ2-2, with D unclear. The length of the CDR3 is 15 residues. Germline-derived CDR1 and CDR2 are SGHDT and YYEEEE. V lost 6 bases and J lost 7, with 19 bases in between. The CDR3 region is CASKRLARLGGELFF. In nucleotides, the CDR3 is TGTGCCAGCAAACGACTTGCCCGACTCGGCGGGGAGCTGTTTTTT.

CDR3 nucleotide sequence: TGTGCCAGCTCACCTGGGACTAGACAAAGCAATGAGCAGTTCTTC. The encoded protein is CASSPGTRQSNEQFF. The chain carries TRBV18 and TRBJ2-1; 8 bases are a match to TRBD2. Germline V gene sequence: CDR1 KGHSH, CDR2 LQKENI. The CDR3 consists of 15 residues. After removal of 3 bases from V and 6 bases from J, the junction contained 7 bases not matched to a gene.

The chain employs TRBV6-4 and TRBJ1-2, with a possible D match to TRBD1 (5 bases). Trimming took 9 bases from V and 3 from J, leaving 11 bases between them. The CDR3 consists of 12 residues. Looked up from germline, CDR1 is MRHNA and CDR2 is SNTAGT. The CDR3 loop reads CARREGHYGYTF. The CDR3, as DNA: TGTGCCAGGCGGGAGGGGCACTATGGCTACACCTTC.

The V gene is TRBV14, the J gene TRBJ1-2; D is unresolved. The germline V and J ends were trimmed by 5 bases and 7 bases, with 17 bases remaining between them. CDR1 is SGHDN and CDR2 is FVKESK in the germline V gene. There are 14 residues in the CDR3. CDR3: CASSGIRSTGGYTF. The CDR3 nucleotides are TGTGCCAGCAGCGGTATTAGGAGTACTGGTGGCTACACCTTC.

The chain has TRBV6-4 and TRBJ1-2; maybe TRBD1 (6 bases). This CDR3 region has 14 residues. Trimming stripped 4 bases from V and 8 bases from J, with 17 bases between. Germline V gene lookup returns CDR1 MRHNA and CDR2 SNTAGT. The CDR3 protein is CASSAEEQGGGYTF. CDR3 in DNA: TGTGCCAGCAGTGCGGAAGAACAGGGCGGGGGCTACACCTTC.

This chain connects TRBV11-3 to TRBJ1-1, with 8 bases identical to TRBD1. Trimming at V came to 5 bases and at J to 5 bases, leaving 7 bases not matched to a gene. The CDR3 totals 14 residues. Germline-derived CDR1 and CDR2 are SGHNT and YENEEA. Written as DNA, the CDR3 is TGTGCCAGCAGCCTTCGACAGGGGAGGACTGAAGCTTTCTTT. It encodes CASSLRQGRTEAFF.

This chain links TRBV6-6 with TRBJ1-3; D remains ambiguous. Germline assignment: CDR1 MNHNY and CDR2 SVGAGI (reference sequence). V lost 7 bases, J lost 0 bases, and 7 bases lay in between. The CDR3 totals 13 residues. The CDR3 reads CASTSVSGNTIYF. In DNA form, the CDR3 reads TGTGCCAGCACTTCGGTCTCTGGAAACACCATATATTTT.

The CDR3 DNA reads TGTGCCAGCACCGAAAAACGGGGGGCAGATACGCAGTATTTT. It encodes CASTEKRGADTQYF. This chain connects TRBV28 to TRBJ2-3; TRBD2 matches 7 bases. The J segment lost 4 bases and the V segment lost 7 bases, leaving 8 bases of the junction unmatched. CDR1 is MDHEN and CDR2 is SYDVKM in the germline V gene. The CDR3 contains 14 residues. Full variable domain (rest looked up from reference TRBV28 and TRBJ2-3): DVKVTQSSRYLVKRTGEKVFLECVQDMDHENMFWYRQDPGLGLRLIYFSYDVKMKEKGDIPEGYSVSREKKERFSLILESASTNQTSMYLCASTEKRGADTQYFGPGTRLTVL.

V and J are TRBV2 and TRBJ2-2; 7 positions agree with TRBD1. CDR3 length equals 13 residues. V lost 10 bases and J lost 9; bases outside the gene matches: 11. CDR1 SNHLY and CDR2 FYNNEI come from the germline V gene. CDR3 nucleotide sequence: TGTGCCACCTCAGGGGGACCTCGTAGGGAGCTGTTTTTT. This codes for CATSGGPRRELFF.

The chain is built from TRBV6-5 and TRBJ1-2; D is unresolved. The CDR3 is 15 residues long. Germline CDR1 and CDR2: MNHEY and SVGAGI. Trimming pared 2 bases from V and 1 base from J, leaving 11 bases between. In DNA form, the CDR3 reads TGTGCCAGCAGTTACACTCAGGATTATAACTATGGCTACACCTTC. Translated: CASSYTQDYNYGYTF.

V usage is TRBV9 and J usage is TRBJ2-2, with D possibly matching TRBD2 (6 bases). Germline CDR1 and CDR2: SGDLS and YYNGEE. CDR3 length: 16 amino acids. V was pared by 5 bases and J by 6 bases, with 20 bases between. CDR3 loop: CASRRLPGVGAGELFF. DNA for the CDR3: TGTGCCAGCAGACGACTTCCGGGAGTTGGAGCCGGGGAGCTGTTTTTT.

The chain has TRBV6-5 and TRBJ2-7; no clear D. Germline loops: CDR1 MNHEY, CDR2 SVGAGI. Trimming left V 0 bases short and J 1 base short, with 10 bases between. This CDR3 contains 15 residues. CDR3 amino acids: CASSYSSTESYEQYF. CDR3 DNA: TGTGCCAGCAGTTACTCGAGTACAGAATCCTACGAGCAGTACTTC.

The rearrangement joins TRBV7-3 to TRBJ1-6; D is perhaps TRBD1 (6 bases). Looked up from germline, CDR1 is SGHTA and CDR2 is FQGTGA. V was clipped by 3 bases and J by 7 bases, with 13 bases between them. The CDR3 sequence is 15 residues long. For the CDR3, the DNA is TGTGCCAGCAGCTTTCGGGACACCAAAAATTCACCCCTCCACTTT. Translating gives CASSFRDTKNSPLHF.

This clone was recorded once. The chain uses TRBV7-8 and TRBJ1-5, with 8 bases fitting TRBD1. V lost 0 bases, J lost 0 bases, and 10 bases stayed unmatched. CDR3 length equals 19 residues. The germline V gene encodes CDR1 SGHVS and CDR2 FQNEAQ. Written as DNA, the CDR3 is TGTGCCAGCAGCTTAGCTCTAACTGGGACAGGAGATAGCAATCAGCCCCAGCATTTT. Its translation: CASSLALTGTGDSNQPQHF. The full variable domain, in which reference TRBV7-8 and TRBJ1-5 provide the parts outside the CDR3, is GAGVSQSPRYKVAKRGQDVALRCDPISGHVSLFWYQQALGQGPEFLTYFQNEAQLDKSGLPSDRFFAERPEGSVSTLKIQRTQQEDSAVYLCASSLALTGTGDSNQPQHFGDGTRLSIL.

The V call is TRBV2, the J call TRBJ1-1; D not certain. The V end lost 5 bases, the J end lost 1 base, and 11 bases lay between the germline ends. This CDR3 contains 14 residues. Germline CDR1 and CDR2: SNHLY and FYNNEI. The DNA of the CDR3 is TGTGCCAGCAGTAAATTCGTTGGGAACACTGAAGCTTTCTTT. This translates into CASSKFVGNTEAFF.

The J gene is TRBJ1-5, the V gene TRBV6-6; D may be TRBD1 (5 bases). The CDR3 is 14 residues long. Per germline, CDR1 MNHNY and CDR2 SVGAGI (reference sequence). V shed 6 bases and J shed 3 bases, with 12 bases lying between them. The CDR3 sequence is CASRGPGTNQPQHF. The DNA of the CDR3 is TGTGCCAGCAGGGGGCCCGGGACCAATCAGCCCCAGCATTTT.

This CDR3 reads CASSPFRGDLNEKLFF. CDR3 coding DNA: TGTGCCAGCTCACCCTTTCGGGGAGATCTTAATGAAAAACTGTTTTTT. The chain joins TRBV18 to TRBJ1-4; no reliable D call. CDR3 length: 16 residues. With 3 bases removed from V and 4 bases from J, the gap between germline ends came to 15 bases. Germline CDR1 reads KGHSH; CDR2 reads LQKENI.

This clone was recorded only once. The CDR3 coding sequence is TGTGCCAGCAGTTTATCCAGGGCCGACAATGAGCAGTTCTTC. It encodes CASSLSRADNEQFF. The chain combines TRBV27 with TRBJ2-1; maybe TRBD1 (5 bases). V was cut by 0 bases and J by 5 bases, with 8 bases left in between. The CDR3 covers 14 residues. The germline gives CDR1 MNHEY, CDR2 SMNVEV (reference sequence).

This clone was detected only a few times. The rearrangement joins TRBV27 to TRBJ1-4, with D possibly being TRBD1 (5 bases). The V end lost 4 bases, the J end lost 3 bases, and 12 bases lay between the germline ends. The CDR3 spans 15 residues. Germline assignment: CDR1 MNHEY and CDR2 SMNVEV (reference sequence). The CDR3 region is CASSSAETANEKLFF. In DNA, the CDR3 is TGTGCCAGCAGTTCCGCGGAGACAGCTAATGAAAAACTGTTTTTT.

Of note for this clone: A read error may account for a junction end that differs from germline. CDR3 DNA sequence: TGTGCCAGCAGCCGGCCTGGAGGGTCAGATACGCAATATTTT. It yields the protein CASSRPGGSDTQYF. V usage is TRBV7-2 and J usage is TRBJ2-3; D is possibly TRBD2 (6 bases). The germline CDR1 and CDR2 sequences are SGHTA and FQGNSA. The CDR3 has 14 residues.

The rearrangement links TRBV4-1 to TRBJ2-1, with 8 bases lining up with TRBD2. V shed 4 bases, J shed 7 bases, and the junction held 12 bases outside the gene matches. Germline loops: CDR1 MGHRA, CDR2 YSYEKL. CDR3 length: 16 amino acids. The CDR3 here is CASSLSPGGRENEQFF. The CDR3 nucleotides read TGCGCCAGCAGCCTCTCCCCGGGGGGGAGAGAAAATGAGCAGTTCTTC.

The chain links TRBV11-2 to TRBJ1-3; D perhaps matches TRBD1 (6 bases). The length of the CDR3 is 14 residues. The V end was cut by 9 bases, the J end by 2 bases, with 14 bases between. Germline-derived CDR1 and CDR2 are SGHAT and FQNNGV. The CDR3 region is CASLQGIPGNTIYF. For the CDR3, the DNA is TGTGCCAGTCTCCAGGGGATCCCTGGAAACACCATATATTTT. Looking up the rest from reference TRBV11-2 and TRBJ1-3 gives the full variable domain: EAGVAQSPRYKIIEKRQSVAFWCNPISGHATLYWYQQILGQGPKLLIQFQNNGVVDDSQLPKDRFSAERLKGVDSTLKIQPAKLEDSAVYLCASLQGIPGNTIYFGEGSWLTVV.

The genes are TRBV7-8 and TRBJ2-7, with D possibly being TRBD2 (6 bases). Per germline, CDR1 SGHVS and CDR2 FQNEAQ. This CDR3 has 16 residues. Trimming stripped 0 bases from V and 5 bases from J, with 17 bases between. The CDR3 is CASSLAPGGFGNEQYF. The CDR3 DNA follows: TGTGCCAGCAGCTTAGCCCCTGGGGGGTTTGGCAACGAGCAGTACTTC.

The chain links TRBV9 to TRBJ1-4, with a possible D match to TRBD1 (5 bases). This CDR3 contains 15 residues. The germline V gene has CDR1 SGDLS and CDR2 YYNGEE. V lost 3 bases and J lost 2, with 11 bases in between. The CDR3 bases are TGTGCCAGCAGCGAGACGACAGACACTAATGAAAAACTGTTTTTT. Translated, it gives CASSETTDTNEKLFF.